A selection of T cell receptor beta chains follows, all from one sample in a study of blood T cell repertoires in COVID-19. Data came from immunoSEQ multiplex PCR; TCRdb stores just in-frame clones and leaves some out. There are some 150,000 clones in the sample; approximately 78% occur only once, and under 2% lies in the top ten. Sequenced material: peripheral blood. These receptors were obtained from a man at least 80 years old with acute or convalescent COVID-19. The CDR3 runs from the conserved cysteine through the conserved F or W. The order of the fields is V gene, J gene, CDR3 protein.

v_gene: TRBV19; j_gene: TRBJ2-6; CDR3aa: CASSIDSSSGANVLTF
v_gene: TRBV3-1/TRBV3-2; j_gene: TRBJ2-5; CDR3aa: CASSQVMAGDATQYF
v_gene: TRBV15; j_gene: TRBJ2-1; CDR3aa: CATSRERQGGNNEQFF
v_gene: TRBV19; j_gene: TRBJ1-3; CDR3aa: CASSGDSRKNSGNTIYF
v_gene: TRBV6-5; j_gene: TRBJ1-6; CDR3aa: CASLYPGSPLHF
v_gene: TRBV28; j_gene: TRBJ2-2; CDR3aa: CASSSTGDTGELFF
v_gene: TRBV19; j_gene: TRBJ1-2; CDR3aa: CASRIAGEYGYTF
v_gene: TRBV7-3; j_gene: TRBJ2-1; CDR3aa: CASSHFRTGQSSYNEQFF
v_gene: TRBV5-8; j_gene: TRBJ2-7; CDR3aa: CASSRPGTGPYEQYF
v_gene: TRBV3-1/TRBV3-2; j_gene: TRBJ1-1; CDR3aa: CASSQVGGAGGLEAFF
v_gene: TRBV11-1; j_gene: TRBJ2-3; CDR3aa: CASSDGQGVGDTQYF
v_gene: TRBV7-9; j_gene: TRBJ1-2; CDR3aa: CASSPDRSYGYTF
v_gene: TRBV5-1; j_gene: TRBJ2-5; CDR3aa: CASREGLAGGTQYF
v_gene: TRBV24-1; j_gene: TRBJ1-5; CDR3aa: CATSESGTGNQPQHF
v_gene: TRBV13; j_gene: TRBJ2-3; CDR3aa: CASSLRGGWADTQYF
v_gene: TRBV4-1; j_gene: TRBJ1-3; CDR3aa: CASSQARSGNTIYF
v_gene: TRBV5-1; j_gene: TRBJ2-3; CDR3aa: CASSLRPGSTDTQYF
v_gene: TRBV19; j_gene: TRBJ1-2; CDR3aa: CASSMTITGANYGYTF
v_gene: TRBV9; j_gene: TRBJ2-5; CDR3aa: CASSVAGGPQETQYF
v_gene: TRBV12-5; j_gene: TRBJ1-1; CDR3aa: CASGVKQGAPNTEAFF
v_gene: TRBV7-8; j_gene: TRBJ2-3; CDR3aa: CASSLAGTSPTDTQYF
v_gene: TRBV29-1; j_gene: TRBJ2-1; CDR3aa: CSVGLAGVSSEQFF
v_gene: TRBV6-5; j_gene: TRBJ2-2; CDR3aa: CASGRGNTGELFF
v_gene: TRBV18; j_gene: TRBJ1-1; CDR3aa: CASSPAGAEAFF
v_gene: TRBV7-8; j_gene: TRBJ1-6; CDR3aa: CASSWDSSNSPLHF
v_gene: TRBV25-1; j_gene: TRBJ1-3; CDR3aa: CASRDAGTGSGNTIYF
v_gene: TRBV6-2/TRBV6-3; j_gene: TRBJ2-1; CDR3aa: CASSLNSAPRRGGGDEQFF
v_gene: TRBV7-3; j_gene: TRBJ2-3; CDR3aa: CASSPGVKSTDTQYF